One and the same sample provided the 16 T cell receptor beta chains below, sequenced in a study of CD8 T cells in ankylosing spondylitis. TCRdb re-derived calls from the 5' RACE reads in MiXCR, one entry per CDR3 protein. The table records 300,000 to 350,000 distinct CDR3 sequences, roughly 20% of them present only once. Material: blood, either unsorted or a sorted T cell fraction (not recorded which). The receptor set was obtained from a female donor with ankylosing spondylitis or in good health (not recorded which).

The chain links TRBV6-1 to TRBJ2-1, with 9 bases aligning to TRBD1. CDR3 size: 16 residues. The germline CDR1 and CDR2 sequences are MNHNS and SASEGT. Trimming at V came to 5 bases and at J to 7 bases, leaving 12 bases not matched to a gene. CDR3 amino acids: CASSPEGTGRLNEQFF. DNA for the CDR3: TGTGCCAGCAGTCCCGAGGGGACAGGGAGGTTGAATGAGCAGTTCTTC.

This clonotype was observed a handful of times. The rearrangement uses TRBV29-1 and TRBJ2-1; 9 nucleotides align to TRBD2. J gave up 2 bases and V 4 bases, and 9 bases lay outside the gene matches. The CDR3 has 16 amino acids. From germline, CDR1 is SQVTM and CDR2 ANQGSEA. DNA for the CDR3: TGCAGCGTTGGGGTAGCGGGAGAATCGACCTACAATGAGCAGTTCTTC. Residues: CSVGVAGESTYNEQFF.

Here the CDR3 reads CSASPGCLQETQYF. CDR3 DNA: TGCAGTGCTAGTCCCGGATGCCTCCAAGAGACCCAGTACTTC. The chain recombines TRBV20-1 with TRBJ2-5; D remains ambiguous. V was trimmed by 3 bases and J by 1 base, leaving 12 bases between them. The germline V gene encodes CDR1 DFQATT and CDR2 SNEGSKA (reference sequence). The length of the CDR3 is 14 residues.

This clonotype was detected a few times. The chain's CDR3 is CASRQDQETQYF. The CDR3, as DNA: TGCGCCAGTCGACAGGACCAAGAGACCCAGTACTTC. V and J are TRBV5-1 and TRBJ2-5; D perhaps matches TRBD1 (6 bases). Per the germline V gene, CDR1 is SGHRS and CDR2 is YFSETQ. V was pared by 8 bases and J by 0 bases, with 8 bases between. The CDR3 consists of 12 residues. Variable domain in full (rest from reference TRBV5-1 and TRBJ2-5): KAGVTQTPRYLIKTRGQQVTLSCSPISGHRSVSWYQQTPGQGLQFLFEYFSETQRNKGNFPGRFSGRQFSNSRSEMNVSTLELGDSALYLCASRQDQETQYFGPGTRLLVL.

This clonotype was observed a few times. This rearrangement joins TRBV20-1 to TRBJ1-2; TRBD1 agrees at 8 bases. Per the germline V gene, CDR1 is DFQATT and CDR2 is SNEGSKA (reference sequence). This CDR3 spans 14 amino acids. Trimming at V came to 0 bases and at J to 6 bases, leaving 6 bases not matched to a gene. The CDR3 sequence: CSARDQDRVNGYTF. The CDR3 bases are TGCAGTGCTAGAGATCAGGACAGGGTAAATGGCTACACCTTC.

This clonotype was seen only a few times. Possible read error: a much larger clone is one base away. J is TRBJ1-1 and V is TRBV29-1; possible D gene TRBD1, 6 bases. Germline V gives CDR1 SQVTM, CDR2 ANQGSEA. With 7 bases removed from V and 0 bases from J, the gap between germline ends came to 6 bases. This CDR3 comprises 11 residues. Here the CDR3 reads CSGTVNTEAFF. CDR3 in DNA: TGCAGCGGGACAGTGAACACTGAAGCTTTCTTT. Supplemented by reference TRBV29-1 and TRBJ1-1, the full variable domain reads SAVISQKPSRDICQRGTSLTIQCQVDSQVTMMFWYRQQPGQSLTLIATANQGSEATYESGFVIDKFPISRPNLTFSTLTVSNMSPEDSSIYLCSGTVNTEAFFGQGTRLTVV.

This clonotype was counted between two and nine times. The chain recombines TRBV5-5 with TRBJ1-1, with D tentatively TRBD1 (5 bases). Germline loops: CDR1 SGHKS, CDR2 YYEKEE (reference sequence). Trimming stripped 0 bases from V and 10 bases from J, with 13 bases between. This CDR3 is 13 amino acids long. The CDR3 spells CASSLGGGNGAFF. CDR3 coding DNA: TGTGCCAGCAGCTTGGGGGGCGGCAATGGAGCTTTCTTT.

This clonotype was counted only a few times. This chain connects TRBV20-1 to TRBJ2-1; TRBD2 matches at 8 bases. CDR1 is DFQATT and CDR2 is SNEGSKA in the germline V gene (reference sequence). With V trimmed by 1 base and J by 9 bases, 11 bases remained unmatched. The CDR3 contains 15 residues. CDR3 bases: TGCAGTGCTAGAGTAGCCAGCGGGAGTGAAAGTGAGCAGTTCTTC. Translated, it gives CSARVASGSESEQFF.

This clonotype was counted ten times or more. An end of the junction differs from the germline gene, which may be a read error. The chain joins TRBV5-1 to TRBJ1-1, with a tentative D call TRBD1 (5 bases). Germline CDR1 reads SGHRS; CDR2 reads YFSETQ. There are 14 residues in the CDR3. For the CDR3, the DNA is TGTGCCAGCAGCTTAGGGCAGGGTGGGACTGAAGCTTTCTTT. This gives the protein CASSLGQGGTEAFF. The full variable domain, rest sourced from reference TRBV5-1 and TRBJ1-1, is KAGVTQTPRYLIKTRGQQVTLSCSPISGHRSVSWYQQTPGQGLQFLFEYFSETQRNKGNFPGRFSGRQFSNSRSEMNVSTLELGDSALYLCASSLGQGGTEAFFGQGTRLTVV.

As concerns this clonotype: No DNA is shown, since the ends of the CDR3 on it are uncertain; the CDR3 is the one TCRdb lists. The chain uses TRBV21-1 and TRBJ2-3; the D call in the table, TRBD1, was not verified against the DNA. TRBV21-1 is designated a pseudogene. The CDR3 length is 15 residues, termini included. The chain's CDR3 is CASILVGRGTDTQYF.

There are a few counts of this clonotype. J is TRBJ2-5 and V is TRBV9; 14 bases align to TRBD2. The CDR3 extends over 18 amino acids. Per the germline V gene, CDR1 is SGDLS and CDR2 is YYNGEE. V shed 5 bases and J 9 bases; nucleotides not matched to a gene: 18. This chain's CDR3 is CASSATPTSGGDPEAQYF. The CDR3 nucleotides are TGTGCCAGCAGTGCAACCCCGACTAGCGGGGGGGACCCGGAGGCCCAGTACTTC.

The chain has TRBV6-1 and TRBJ2-1, with 9 bases that match TRBD1. Per germline, CDR1 MNHNS and CDR2 SASEGT. The J segment lost 2 bases and the V segment lost 7 bases, leaving 6 bases of the junction unmatched. The CDR3 is 15 residues long. CDR3 sequence: CASTPDRGTYNEQFF. DNA of the CDR3: TGTGCCAGCACCCCCGACAGGGGGACCTACAATGAGCAGTTCTTC.

This clonotype appeared a few times. The V call is TRBV4-2, the J call TRBJ2-1; D is ambiguous. The V end lost 1 base, the J end lost 4 bases, and 14 bases lay between the germline ends. Germline CDR1 reads LGHNA; CDR2 reads YNFKEQ. This CDR3 spans 16 amino acids. The CDR3 DNA reads as TGTGCCAGCAGCCAAGGGAGCGCCACCGATTACAATGAGCAGTTCTTC. Amino acids: CASSQGSATDYNEQFF.

This clonotype has just a few counts. The conserved final phenylalanine or tryptophan is absent from the CDR3, which likely points to a read error. This chain connects TRBV29-1 to TRBJ2-6; TRBD2 matches at 7 bases. The germline CDR1 and CDR2 sequences are SQVTM and ANQGSEA. J lost 0 bases, V lost 5 bases, and 1 base had no gene match. This CDR3 spans 14 amino acids. CDR3 amino acids: CSVRGGSGANVLTS. The CDR3 coding sequence is TGCAGCGTTCGCGGGGGCTCTGGGGCCAACGTCCTGACTTCC.

The chain joins TRBV20-1 to TRBJ2-1; TRBD2 agrees at 9 bases. The CDR3 contains 17 residues. The J segment lost 0 bases and the V segment lost 6 bases, leaving 12 bases of the junction unmatched. Germline CDR1 DFQATT, CDR2 SNEGSKA (reference sequence). CDR3 in amino acids: CSAMTSGRGGSYNEQFF. The DNA for the CDR3 is TGCAGTGCCATGACTAGCGGTAGGGGAGGCTCCTACAATGAGCAGTTCTTC.

This chain uses TRBV28 with TRBJ2-7, with 9 bases that match TRBD1. V lost 5 bases to trimming and J lost 6 bases; unmatched junction nucleotides: 5. Looked up from germline, CDR1 is MDHEN and CDR2 is SYDVKM. The CDR3 extends over 13 amino acids. This CDR3 is CASSPGTGREQYF. For the CDR3, the DNA is TGTGCCAGCAGTCCCGGGACAGGGCGCGAGCAGTACTTC.